Below, one T cell receptor beta chain is given with its context. Its recognized antigen is unknown. Per-nucleotide qualities are absent, and no much larger clonotype sits a single base away. Healthy HIV-negative adults with no recently reported acute infections or vaccinations were included as donors. Every donor was a Caucasian adult residing in Nashville, Tennessee, USA. For unsorted samples, some 90 million PBMCs were counted, and genomic DNA was extracted using the QIAamp DNA Blood Mini kit. Blood was obtained by leukapheresis, after which PBMCs were separated by Ficoll-Histopaque density gradient centrifugation and cryopreserved in liquid nitrogen vapor phase. V sheds 0 bases and J sheds 2 bases, leaving 14 bases between their ends. According to the germline V gene (reference sequence), CDR1 reads GTSNPN and CDR2 reads SVGIG. There are 15 amino acids in the CDR3, from cysteine to phenylalanine inclusive. The retained sequence is limited to the CDR3, 45 bases, with the frame set at the first base.

The sample is drawn from a study of shared clonotypes between healthy human individuals (TCRdb year 2020). For context, the study as a whole: The cohort included three men and a couple of women between 18 and 49 years of age. Blood TCR repertoires of roughly 5 healthy adults were deeply sequenced to estimate repertoire size and the extent of clonotype sharing between individuals. Different laboratories and diverse techniques were used to prepare libraries and sequence TCR repertoires, to increase sequencing depth and limit assay-specific biases. Between about 0.8 and 9 billion PBMCs per donor were obtained by leukapheresis.

What the research found in general, with its limitations: Pairwise subsampling indicated that sequencing depth was expected to affect the degree of clonotype sharing among donors. Sampling was limited to blood, and TCR repertoires in tissue likely differ from TCR repertoires in blood. Because the study included only a small number of donors, the genetic and exposure-history diversity represented was limited.

Using the deep immunoSEQ assay, multiplex PCR amplified TCR CDR3 regions from genomic DNA. For each cell subset, the extracted genomic DNA was distributed evenly across all wells of several immunoSEQ 96-well plates, and each plate served as one replicate. For unsorted PBMC, 300 to 350 ng genomic DNA, equal to about 29,000 T cell genomes, was loaded into each replicate PCR. Genomic DNA from unsorted PBMC was sequenced over ten immunoSEQ deep assay plates. Purified libraries were measured with a Qubit 3.0 fluorometer, size-checked on a Bioanalyzer 2100, and measured again with the KAPA Library Quantification kit. Every immunoSEQ 96-well plate was sequenced on a dedicated single-read 150-cycle Illumina NextSeq 550 flow cell. Processing in the source paper ran as follows. The immunoSEQ output contained only junctional sequences without quality scores, so filtering could not match that applied to full-length reads. To assign V/J genes and CDR3, sequences were annotated against IMGT germline references using PyIR, a Python wrapper for IgBLAST v1.9. Reads were removed for weak V/J assignments (E-value above 1e-6), missing CDR3, stop codons, out-of-frame junctions, or ambiguous translated residues. V3J clonotypes were defined by identical inferred V gene, J gene, and CDR3 amino acid sequence. To compute the percentage overlap between repertoires, the number of shared unique clonotypes was divided by the size of the smaller repertoire. Three approaches were used to assess repertoire richness: RTK rarefaction, the Chao1 estimator, and Recon v2.1 estimates of unobserved clonotypes. In its TCRdb copy, this immuneACCESS table keeps in-frame sequences only and misses some clones. Where compared with another copy, unresolved V genes explain less than half of these, and the others have no known cause. V, J and clone size are those of that table, while D and trimming were read from the DNA. For this sample the table gives around 500,000 clones, of which around 80% were detected only once. The ten largest make up roughly 12% of the sample.

The specimen was PBMCs. Recombination linked TRBV30 to TRBJ2-7; the best D guess is TRBD1, with 5 bases matching. This clonotype originated in a woman between 35 and 50 years old in good health. Some clones in this sample may be carry-over from other donors' samples. The nucleotide sequence reads as follows: TGTGCCTGGAGTGTACACCAGGGCTGGACCTACGAGCAGTACTTC. The resulting protein is CAWSVHQGWTYEQYF.